The rows below give T cell receptor beta chains drawn from one sample of a study of Graves' ophthalmopathy and Graves' hyperthyroidism. TCRdb analysed the multiplex PCR reads with MiXCR anew, one entry per CDR3 protein. Of roughly 350,000 distinct CDR3 sequences listed, about 17% are singletons. What was sequenced was peripheral blood. Every receptor here comes from an adult woman with stable Graves' hyperthyroidism. Each CDR3 is given with its conserved first and last residue. The D gene is left open where the match is weak. Only part of the rows carry a size: once, few, many, or a class if the clone is expanded.

length: 14
V: TRBV6-5
J: TRBJ2-5
D: -
size: many
CDR3: CASSWSGEGETQYF
DNA: TGTGCCAGCAGTTGGTCAGGGGAAGGGGAGACCCAGTACTTC

length: 14
V: TRBV19
J: TRBJ2-3
D: TRBD2
size: few
CDR3: CASGRREPTDTQYF
DNA: TGTGCCAGTGGAAGGCGGGAGCCCACAGATACGCAGTATTTT

length: 15
V: TRBV28
J: TRBJ1-5
D: -
size: many
CDR3: CASSLGLLSNQPQHF
DNA: TGTGCCAGCAGTTTGGGCCTTCTGAGCAATCAGCCCCAGCATTTT

length: 13
V: TRBV7-2
J: TRBJ2-7
D: TRBD1
size: many
CDR3: CASSSDRMSEQYF
DNA: TGTGCCAGCAGCTCGGACAGGATGTCCGAGCAGTACTTC

length: 18
V: TRBV4-1
J: TRBJ2-7
D: -
size: -
CDR3: CASSQVPPVGYSSYEQYF
DNA: TGCGCCAGCAGCCAGGTCCCCCCGGTGGGATATAGCTCCTACGAGCAGTACTTC

length: 12
V: TRBV5-1
J: TRBJ2-2
D: -
size: many
CDR3: CASRPGPGELFF
DNA: TGCGCCAGCAGACCCGGTCCCGGGGAGCTGTTTTTT

length: 15
V: TRBV18
J: TRBJ2-4
D: -
size: many
CDR3: CASSPPATGYDIQYF
DNA: TGTGCCAGCTCACCACCGGCCACAGGGTACGACATTCAGTACTTC

length: 16
V: TRBV19
J: TRBJ2-3
D: -
size: many
CDR3: CASSTGLLGPTDTQYF
DNA: TGTGCCAGTAGTACCGGACTACTGGGTCCCACAGATACGCAGTATTTT

length: 15
V: TRBV6-1
J: TRBJ2-7
D: TRBD1
size: many
CDR3: CASSNGTGVSYEQYF
DNA: TGTGCCAGCTCTAACGGGACAGGCGTTTCCTACGAGCAGTACTTC

length: 11
V: TRBV29-1
J: TRBJ2-5
D: -
size: many
CDR3: CSVEWQETQYF
DNA: TGCAGCGTTGAGTGGCAAGAGACCCAGTACTTC

length: 15
V: TRBV4-2
J: TRBJ2-7
D: -
size: -
CDR3: CASSQASGTNGEQYF
DNA: TGTGCCAGCAGCCAAGCTTCCGGGACGAATGGCGAGCAGTACTTC

length: 15
V: TRBV28
J: TRBJ1-2
D: -
size: -
CDR3: CASSSQVFGGYGYTF
DNA: TGTGCCAGCAGCAGCCAAGTGTTCGGTGGCTATGGCTACACCTTC

length: 13
V: TRBV30
J: TRBJ2-7
D: TRBD2
size: many
CDR3: CAGRAGEESEQYF
DNA: TGTGCCGGGCGGGCGGGGGAGGAAAGCGAGCAGTACTTC

length: 13
V: TRBV18
J: TRBJ2-4
D: -
size: many
CDR3: CASSPPSRNIQYF
DNA: TGTGCCAGCTCACCACCGTCTAGAAACATTCAGTACTTC

length: 16
V: TRBV10-3
J: TRBJ2-7
D: -
size: many
CDR3: CAISESKGRASYEQYF
DNA: TGTGCCATCAGTGAGTCGAAGGGCAGGGCGTCCTACGAGCAGTACTTC

length: 17
V: TRBV2
J: TRBJ2-7
D: -
size: many
CDR3: CASSEPSSGGNSYEQYF
DNA: TGTGCCAGCAGTGAACCTTCTTCAGGCGGAAACTCCTACGAGCAGTACTTC

length: 16
V: TRBV9
J: TRBJ2-4
D: TRBD2
size: few
CDR3: CASSPGLRGGYEVQYF
DNA: TGTGCCAGCAGCCCGGGACTTCGGGGGGGTTACGAGGTTCAGTACTTC

length: 18
V: TRBV12-3/TRBV12-4
J: TRBJ2-7
D: -
size: -
CDR3: CASSLGLGIGPGSYEQYF
DNA: TGTGCCAGCAGTTTAGGTCTGGGGATCGGGCCCGGCTCCTACGAGCAGTACTTC

length: 13
V: TRBV12-3/TRBV12-4
J: TRBJ2-2
D: -
size: many
CDR3: CASTYLNTGELFF
DNA: TGTGCCAGCACGTACCTAAACACCGGGGAGCTGTTTTTT

length: 18
V: TRBV28
J: TRBJ2-2
D: TRBD2
size: many
CDR3: CASRGASGTTPNTGELFF
DNA: TGTGCCAGCAGGGGGGCTAGCGGGACCACCCCGAACACCGGGGAGCTGTTTTTT

length: 14
V: TRBV7-8
J: TRBJ2-7
D: TRBD2
size: many
CDR3: CASSMPGLAYEQYF
DNA: TGTGCCAGCAGCATGCCGGGACTAGCCTACGAGCAGTACTTC

length: 13
V: TRBV7-3
J: TRBJ2-1
D: TRBD2
size: -
CDR3: CASSGSSYNEQFF
DNA: TGTGCCTCTAGCGGGAGCTCCTACAATGAGCAGTTCTTC

length: 13
V: TRBV30
J: TRBJ1-2
D: TRBD1
size: many
CDR3: CAWTRTGSRGYTF
DNA: TGTGCCTGGACCCGGACAGGGTCAAGAGGCTACACCTTC

length: 11
V: TRBV3-1
J: TRBJ1-1
D: -
size: many
CDR3: CASSQVNEAFF
DNA: TGTGCCAGCAGCCAAGTTAATGAAGCTTTCTTT

length: 17
V: TRBV11-2
J: TRBJ2-2
D: TRBD1
size: many
CDR3: CASSSPPGGADTGELFF
DNA: TGTGCCAGCAGCTCCCCACCAGGGGGCGCCGACACCGGGGAGCTGTTTTTT

length: 16
V: TRBV11-2
J: TRBJ1-2
D: TRBD1
size: many
CDR3: CASSLRTGGLGYGCTF
DNA: TGTGCCAGCAGCTTGAGGACAGGGGGCCTCGGCTATGGCTGCACCTTC

length: 16
V: TRBV11-2
J: TRBJ2-7
D: -
size: many
CDR3: CASKIFAYLGSYEQYF
DNA: TGTGCCAGCAAGATTTTCGCCTACCTGGGCTCCTACGAGCAGTACTTC

length: 15
V: TRBV28
J: TRBJ2-7
D: TRBD2
size: -
CDR3: CASSWGLAGRGEQYF
DNA: TGTGCCAGCAGTTGGGGGCTAGCGGGCCGCGGCGAGCAGTACTTC

length: 14
V: TRBV20-1
J: TRBJ2-2
D: -
size: few
CDR3: CSATSSNRAGELFF
DNA: TGCAGTGCTACGTCTAGCAATCGCGCCGGGGAGCTGTTTTTT

length: 16
V: TRBV12-3/TRBV12-4
J: TRBJ1-5
D: -
size: -
CDR3: CASSPQVDTSNQPQHF
DNA: TGTGCCAGCAGCCCTCAAGTGGACACAAGCAATCAGCCCCAGCATTTT

length: 11
V: TRBV20-1
J: TRBJ2-5
D: TRBD2
size: many
CDR3: CSASRGGTQYF
DNA: TGCAGTGCTAGTCGGGGGGGGACCCAGTACTTC

length: 16
V: TRBV30
J: TRBJ1-6
D: -
size: -
CDR3: CAWKAGALSTGSPLHF
DNA: TGTGCCTGGAAAGCAGGGGCCCTCTCAACGGGGTCACCCCTCCACTTT

length: 18
V: TRBV5-1
J: TRBJ1-3
D: TRBD1
size: many
CDR3: CASRIGAGTGDSGNTIYF
DNA: TGCGCCAGCAGGATCGGTGCCGGGACAGGGGACTCCGGAAACACCATATATTTT

length: 14
V: TRBV20-1
J: TRBJ2-7
D: -
size: -
CDR3: CSARVTGVGVEQYF
DNA: TGCAGTGCTAGAGTTACGGGAGTTGGTGTCGAGCAGTACTTC

length: 14
V: TRBV30
J: TRBJ1-2
D: -
size: -
CDR3: CAWSVRGSNYGYTF
DNA: TGTGCCTGGAGTGTAAGGGGCTCTAACTATGGCTACACCTTC

length: 11
V: TRBV6-2/TRBV6-3
J: TRBJ2-7
D: -
size: many
CDR3: CASSYGGVAYF
DNA: TGTGCCAGCAGTTACGGCGGGGTGGCGTACTTC

length: 15
V: TRBV18
J: TRBJ2-4
D: TRBD2
size: -
CDR3: CASSPGGLAENIQYF
DNA: TGTGCCAGCTCACCCGGGGGACTAGCGGAAAACATTCAGTACTTC

length: 14
V: TRBV11-2
J: TRBJ1-2
D: -
size: -
CDR3: CASSSLRGSYGYTF
DNA: TGTGCCAGCAGCTCCCTTCGGGGGTCCTATGGCTACACCTTC

length: 14
V: TRBV6-5
J: TRBJ1-5
D: -
size: -
CDR3: CASSYSITGQPQHF
DNA: TGTGCCAGCAGTTACTCGATTACGGGGCAGCCCCAGCATTTT

length: 14
V: TRBV19
J: TRBJ2-7
D: TRBD1
size: many
CDR3: CASSTRDRACEQYF
DNA: TGTGCCAGTAGTACCCGGGACAGGGCCTGCGAGCAGTACTTC

length: 14
V: TRBV28
J: TRBJ1-6
D: -
size: many
CDR3: CASRVGEYNSPLHF
DNA: TGTGCCAGCAGGGTCGGAGAGTATAATTCACCCCTCCACTTT

length: 16
V: TRBV10-3
J: TRBJ1-1
D: TRBD1
size: many
CDR3: CAISPGQGRQNTEAFF
DNA: TGTGCCATCAGTCCAGGACAGGGGCGACAGAACACTGAAGCTTTCTTT

length: 13
V: TRBV2
J: TRBJ2-4
D: TRBD1
size: many
CDR3: CASSPGQGNIQYF
DNA: TGTGCCAGCAGTCCGGGACAGGGAAACATTCAGTACTTC

length: 16
V: TRBV4-3
J: TRBJ2-2
D: -
size: -
CDR3: CASSQDIGKNTGELFF
DNA: TGCGCCAGCAGCCAAGATATCGGGAAGAACACCGGGGAGCTGTTTTTT

length: 16
V: TRBV12-3/TRBV12-4
J: TRBJ1-1
D: -
size: many
CDR3: CASSTLALSLWAEAFF
DNA: TGTGCCAGCAGTACCCTAGCTCTGTCACTCTGGGCTGAAGCTTTCTTT